This is a list of T cell receptor beta chains from one sample in a study of T cells in Graves' hyperthyroidism and ophthalmopathy. TCRdb ran MiXCR on the multiplex PCR reads and lists one entry per CDR3 protein. The sample has 610,000 or so distinct CDR3 sequences; 35% to 55% are singletons. Sequenced: peripheral blood or thyroid tissue (not recorded which). Every receptor here comes from a woman aged 18 to 35 with Graves' hyperthyroidism. Each CDR3 is given with its conserved first and last residue.

CDR3 protein: CASSATGTDYEQYF
V gene: TRBV9
CDR3 length: 14

CDR3 protein: CSARDSQGLYNSPLHF
V gene: TRBV20-1
CDR3 length: 16

CDR3 protein: CASSVGLAAYEQYF
V gene: TRBV7-8
CDR3 length: 14

CDR3 protein: CASSTGVAKNIQYF
V gene: TRBV2
CDR3 length: 14

CDR3 protein: CASSLGQGTAEAFF
V gene: TRBV19
CDR3 length: 14

CDR3 protein: CASSLDGRVDLTF
V gene: TRBV5-1
CDR3 length: 13

CDR3 protein: CSPLPQGARGYTF
V gene: TRBV20-1
CDR3 length: 13

CDR3 protein: CASSRERNQPQHF
V gene: TRBV2
CDR3 length: 13

CDR3 protein: CSVPLGDTEAFF
V gene: TRBV20-1
CDR3 length: 12

CDR3 protein: CASSLLIAGIRRRERETQYF
V gene: TRBV2
CDR3 length: 20

CDR3 protein: CASSLRHSTDTQYF
V gene: TRBV5-1
CDR3 length: 14

CDR3 protein: CASSFRQGAHEQYF
V gene: TRBV12-3/TRBV12-4
CDR3 length: 14

CDR3 protein: CSARTGTGVGQPQHF
V gene: TRBV20-1
CDR3 length: 15

CDR3 protein: CASSPEISGTYEQYF
V gene: TRBV18
CDR3 length: 15

CDR3 protein: CASSQFPGQRTYEQYF
V gene: TRBV11-3
CDR3 length: 16

CDR3 protein: CATSSLTLTGRTEAFF
V gene: TRBV15
CDR3 length: 16

CDR3 protein: CASSPGQGMGEQYF
V gene: TRBV24-1
CDR3 length: 14

CDR3 protein: CASSIYPGETQYF
V gene: TRBV19
CDR3 length: 13

CDR3 protein: CASSYWTAGGYQETQYF
V gene: TRBV7-2
CDR3 length: 17

CDR3 protein: CATPPRTGSNYGYTF
V gene: TRBV24-1
CDR3 length: 15

CDR3 protein: CSVRTVNYEQYF
V gene: TRBV29-1
CDR3 length: 12

CDR3 protein: CASSLGQGGGLASNEQYF
V gene: TRBV7-9
CDR3 length: 18

CDR3 protein: CSARPPPGLNYGYTF
V gene: TRBV20-1
CDR3 length: 15

CDR3 protein: CSVDWRDTEAFF
V gene: TRBV29-1
CDR3 length: 12

CDR3 protein: CSATKPGLVYEQYF
V gene: TRBV20-1
CDR3 length: 14

CDR3 protein: CASSPDSGGGEQYF
V gene: TRBV4-2
CDR3 length: 14

CDR3 protein: CASSRDMNEQFF
V gene: TRBV2
CDR3 length: 12

CDR3 protein: CASSLVGGTYGYTF
V gene: TRBV28
CDR3 length: 14

CDR3 protein: CASSQDHGGAQPQHF
V gene: TRBV4-1
CDR3 length: 15

CDR3 protein: CASSLRRDTGELFF
V gene: TRBV7-2
CDR3 length: 14

CDR3 protein: CASGQQVLGKNIQYF
V gene: TRBV19
CDR3 length: 15

CDR3 protein: CASSFKPGEAFF
V gene: TRBV27
CDR3 length: 12

CDR3 protein: CSASSGGDSATEAFF
V gene: TRBV20-1
CDR3 length: 15

CDR3 protein: CASSILGGTNTGELFF
V gene: TRBV6-4
CDR3 length: 16

CDR3 protein: CASRSEGLNEKLFF
V gene: TRBV6-5
CDR3 length: 14

CDR3 protein: CASSEEQGGYTF
V gene: TRBV2
CDR3 length: 12

CDR3 protein: CASSFAGGPTDTQYF
V gene: TRBV6-5
CDR3 length: 15

CDR3 protein: CASSLAQGVKYGYTF
V gene: TRBV7-9
CDR3 length: 15

CDR3 protein: CATALTGKGYTF
V gene: TRBV6-2/TRBV6-3
CDR3 length: 12

CDR3 protein: CSANGGNQPQHF
V gene: TRBV20-1
CDR3 length: 12

CDR3 protein: CASSSDVSSGNTIYF
V gene: TRBV9
CDR3 length: 15

CDR3 protein: CASRGDSPYEQYF
V gene: TRBV14
CDR3 length: 13

CDR3 protein: CSVSGLAGAEQYF
V gene: TRBV29-1
CDR3 length: 13

CDR3 protein: CASRRIGGKNTGELFF
V gene: TRBV7-9
CDR3 length: 16

CDR3 protein: CASSDSSVRGHTDTQYF
V gene: TRBV24-1
CDR3 length: 17

CDR3 protein: CASSPRWADDYGYTF
V gene: TRBV5-8
CDR3 length: 15

CDR3 protein: CASSRGDPQHF
V gene: TRBV7-6
CDR3 length: 11

CDR3 protein: CSAEFIRGREAFF
V gene: TRBV29-1
CDR3 length: 13